This T cell receptor beta chain derives from a study of blood T cell repertoires in COVID-19. The overall study: COVID-19 samples from acute and convalescent phases originated in the United States, Italy and Spain. PBMCs, B-cell-depleted T cells, or T cells provided the cDNA or gDNA that made up the material.

V trimming: 4 bases; J trimming: 8 bases; junction bases outside the gene matches: 6. The CDR3 contains 14 residues. The germline V gene encodes CDR1 MDHEN and CDR2 SYDVKM. Repertoires were generated with immunoSEQ multiplex PCR, while TCRdb's copy carries only in-frame clones and drops some. The data contain 200,000 to 250,000 clones, just under 85% of them singletons. This chain links TRBV28 with TRBJ2-1; 9 nucleotides match TRBD2. The sequence came from a woman older than 75 with acute or convalescent COVID-19. The specimen sequenced was peripheral blood. CDR3: CASSWREGLDEQFF. CDR3 sequence (DNA): TGTGCCAGCAGTTGGCGGGAGGGCCTCGATGAGCAGTTCTTC. Together with reference TRBV28 and TRBJ2-1, the CDR3 gives the full variable domain: DVKVTQSSRYLVKRTGEKVFLECVQDMDHENMFWYRQDPGLGLRLIYFSYDVKMKEKGDIPEGYSVSREKKERFSLILESASTNQTSMYLCASSWREGLDEQFFGPGTRLTVL.